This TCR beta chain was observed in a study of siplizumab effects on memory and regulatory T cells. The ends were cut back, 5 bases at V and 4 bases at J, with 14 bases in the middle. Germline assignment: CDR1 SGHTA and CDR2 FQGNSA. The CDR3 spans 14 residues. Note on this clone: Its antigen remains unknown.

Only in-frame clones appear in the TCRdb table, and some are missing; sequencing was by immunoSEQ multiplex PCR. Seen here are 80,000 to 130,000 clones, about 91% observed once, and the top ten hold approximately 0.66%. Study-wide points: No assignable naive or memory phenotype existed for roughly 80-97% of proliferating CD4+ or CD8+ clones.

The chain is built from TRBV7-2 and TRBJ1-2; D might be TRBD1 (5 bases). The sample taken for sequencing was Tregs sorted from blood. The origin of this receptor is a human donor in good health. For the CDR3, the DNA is TGTGCCAGCAGCAGCTCCCGACAGTTCTATGGCTACACCTTC. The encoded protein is CASSSSRQFYGYTF.